This record concerns one T cell receptor beta chain sequence. These data originate in a study of CD8 T cells in Susac syndrome. RNA, at about 0.45 to 1 ug, was reverse transcribed with random hexamers. immunoSEQ multiplex PCR amplified TCR beta CDR3 across 54 Vbeta, 13 Jbeta. One entry per CDR3 protein results from TCRdb running MiXCR on the immunoSEQ multiplex PCR reads. The table lists about 120,000 distinct CDR3 sequences, about nine tenths of them singletons, with about 0.14% in the top ten. Sequencing of TCR beta, carried out with a high-throughput approach, was applied to CD8+ and CD4+ T cells from the blood. Healthy donors formed controls matched for age and sex. Both CD4+ and CD8+ T cells were negatively isolated, and TEMRA cells underwent FACS enrichment. Trimming cost V 10 bases and J 4 bases; bases outside gene matches: 2. CDR3 size: 12 residues. CDR1 is SGHTA and CDR2 is FQGNSA in the germline V gene.

This rearrangement joins TRBV7-2 to TRBJ2-3; 10 bases map to TRBD2. The TCR was taken from a human donor in good health. Sequenced input: CD4+ T cells from PBMCs. CDR3 amino acids: CATSGSADTQYF. CDR3 nucleotide sequence: TGTGCCACTAGCGGGAGCGCAGATACGCAGTATTTT. Together with reference TRBV7-2 and TRBJ2-3, the CDR3 gives the full variable domain: GAGVSQSPSNKVTEKGKDVELRCDPISGHTALYWYRQSLGQGLEFLIYFQGNSAPDKSGLPSDRFSAERTGGSVSTLTIQRTQQEDSAVYLCATSGSADTQYFGPGTRLTVL.